These T cell receptor beta chains were read from a single sample in a study of T cells in Graves' hyperthyroidism and ophthalmopathy. TCRdb re-called the multiplex PCR reads with MiXCR, one entry per CDR3 protein. The sample includes around 340,000 distinct CDR3 sequences, about a sixth of them seen just once. Sequenced: blood. Receptor source: a woman aged 40 to 55 with Graves' ophthalmopathy. CDR3s include the opening cysteine and the closing phenylalanine or tryptophan. A D gene is named only where the DNA matches it firmly. Some rows have no size entry. The others give once, few or many, or a class for an expanded clone.

TRBJ2-5 many TRBV6-1 . TGTGCCAGCAGCGTTCGTCCTCAGGGGTCCCAAGAGACCCAGTACTTC CASSVRPQGSQETQYF
TRBJ1-1 many TRBV6-2/TRBV6-3 TRBD1 TGTGCCAGCAGCATCCGACAGGGGGTTGTTTGGGCGACAGCTTTCTTT CASSIRQGVVWATAFF
TRBJ2-2 once TRBV6-1 TRBD1 TGTGCCAGCAGACCTCAGGGGGCGCACACCGGGGAGCTGTTTTTT CASRPQGAHTGELFF
TRBJ1-2 many TRBV11-2 . TGTGCCAGCACCTCGCCGCGGAACTATGGCTACACCTTC CASTSPRNYGYTF
TRBJ2-2 many TRBV5-1 . TGCGCCAGCAGCCCGGGGTCGGGAGTGTTCACCGGGGAGCTGTTTTTT CASSPGSGVFTGELFF
TRBJ2-5 . TRBV6-1 TRBD1 TGTGCCAGCAGAACAGGGGCGAGAGAGACCCAGTACTTC CASRTGARETQYF
TRBJ2-7 many TRBV12-3/TRBV12-4 . TGTGCCAGCAGCTTAACCAGGGACTACGAGCAGTACTTC CASSLTRDYEQYF
TRBJ1-1 few TRBV4-1 TRBD1 TGCGCCAGCAGCCAAGCCGACAGGGGAAACACTGAAGCTTTCTTT CASSQADRGNTEAFF
TRBJ2-7 many TRBV11-2 TRBD2 TGTGCCAGCAGCTTAGATTCCGGGGGGACCTACGAGCAGTACTTC CASSLDSGGTYEQYF
TRBJ1-1 . TRBV29-1 . TGCAGCGCACGACAGTTGAACACTGAAGCTTTCTTT CSARQLNTEAFF
TRBJ1-1 many TRBV6-1 . TGTGCCAGCAGTGCATCAGGGTTTATCACTGAAGCTTTCTTT CASSASGFITEAFF
TRBJ2-2 many TRBV27 . TGTGCCAGCAGTTCATATGGGGCCGGGGAGCTGTTTTTT CASSSYGAGELFF
TRBJ2-5 . TRBV12-3/TRBV12-4 TRBD1 TGTGCCAGCAGCCGCGGACAGGGACCGGAGACCCAGTACTTC CASSRGQGPETQYF
TRBJ2-5 . TRBV28 . TGTGCCAGCAGTCCCAGGGTAGAGACCCAGTACTTC CASSPRVETQYF
TRBJ2-5 . TRBV27 . TGTGCCAGCAGCCCGCGGGTTCGTGATGGCCAGTACTTC CASSPRVRDGQYF
TRBJ2-3 many TRBV11-1 TRBD2 TGTGCCAGCAGCTCTATAGCGGGACCGAGCGATACGCAGTATTTT CASSSIAGPSDTQYF
TRBJ1-2 . TRBV7-2 . TGTGCCAGCAGCTTTACAGGGCGGAACTATGGCTACACCTTC CASSFTGRNYGYTF
TRBJ2-7 . TRBV6-2/TRBV6-3 TRBD1 TGTGCCAGCAGTTACCTCCCTCGGACAGGGAAGGCCTACGAGCAGTACTTC CASSYLPRTGKAYEQYF
TRBJ1-1 many TRBV7-2 . TGTGCCAGCAGCTTAGTGCGGGGGAGCACTGAAGCTTTCTTT CASSLVRGSTEAFF
TRBJ1-5 many TRBV27 . TGTGCCAGCAGTTCGGCAGGACCCTCCTTTAATCAGCCCCAGCATTTT CASSSAGPSFNQPQHF